This T cell receptor beta chain was sequenced in a study of technical replicates of blood from a few donors. Sequencing was performed with immunoSEQ multiplex PCR; in TCRdb, only in-frame clones are kept and a portion is missing. The sample lists about 74,000 clones; 90% to 97% were seen once. The CDR3 loop spans 10 amino acids. The V gene end was trimmed by 5 bases and the J gene end by 9 bases; junction bases not matched to a gene: 0. From germline, CDR1 is SEHNR and CDR2 FQNEAQ (reference sequence). The receptor was isolated from a human donor in good health. Sequenced material: T cells isolated from PBMCs. V and J are TRBV7-9 and TRBJ2-7, with 8 bases that match TRBD1. The CDR3 sequence is CASSGTGQYF. The DNA for the CDR3 is TGTGCCAGCAGCGGGACAGGGCAGTACTTC.